This TCR beta chain is from a study of blood T cell repertoires in COVID-19. About the research overall: Nucleic acid was either cDNA or gDNA, and it came from T cells, B-cell-depleted T cells, or PBMCs.

The germline gives CDR1 SGHRS, CDR2 YFSETQ. The V segment lost 0 bases and the J segment 5 bases; nucleotides outside the gene matches: 5. This CDR3 comprises 15 residues. TCRdb's table, derived via immunoSEQ multiplex PCR, lists solely in-frame clones and lacks some. The data contain about 360,000 clones, approximately 87% of them singletons. The chain employs TRBV5-1 and TRBJ2-1; 7 bases align to TRBD1. Sequencing used PBMCs or T cells enriched from blood (not recorded which). The TCR sequence derives from a man aged 35 to 55 in a cohort exposed to, infected with or recovered from COVID-19 (not recorded which). The CDR3 reads CASSLDGTADNEQFF. CDR3 nucleotides: TGCGCCAGCAGCTTGGACGGGACAGCGGACAATGAGCAGTTCTTC. Together with reference TRBV5-1 and TRBJ2-1, the CDR3 gives the full variable domain: KAGVTQTPRYLIKTRGQQVTLSCSPISGHRSVSWYQQTPGQGLQFLFEYFSETQRNKGNFPGRFSGRQFSNSRSEMNVSTLELGDSALYLCASSLDGTADNEQFFGPGTRLTVL.